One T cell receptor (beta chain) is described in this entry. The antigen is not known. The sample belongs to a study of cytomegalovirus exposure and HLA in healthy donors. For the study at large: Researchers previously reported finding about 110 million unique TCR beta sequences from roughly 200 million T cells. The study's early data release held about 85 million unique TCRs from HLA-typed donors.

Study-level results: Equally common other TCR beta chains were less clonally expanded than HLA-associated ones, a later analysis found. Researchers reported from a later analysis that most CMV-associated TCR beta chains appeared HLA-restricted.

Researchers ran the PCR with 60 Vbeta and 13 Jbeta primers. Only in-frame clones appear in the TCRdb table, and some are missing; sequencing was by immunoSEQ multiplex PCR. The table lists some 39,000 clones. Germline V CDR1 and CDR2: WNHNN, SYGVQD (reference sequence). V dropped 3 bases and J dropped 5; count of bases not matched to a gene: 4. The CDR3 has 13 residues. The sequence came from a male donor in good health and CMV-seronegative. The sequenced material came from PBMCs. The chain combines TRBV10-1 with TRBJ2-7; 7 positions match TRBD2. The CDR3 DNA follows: TGCGCCAGCAGTGAAACCGGGACTAACGAGCAGTACTTC. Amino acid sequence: CASSETGTNEQYF.